This entry lists 30 T cell receptor beta chains sequenced from one sample in a study of low-dose radiotherapy and immunotherapy resistance in tumors. Primers used for first-strand cDNA, a TRAV- and TRBV-specific set, covered both alpha and beta chains. A roughly 20-cycle PCR with a constant-region primer and V-primer adapter amplified TCRs. TCRdb called the reads again in MiXCR, with one record for every CDR3 protein. The repertoire consists of 60,000 to 75,000 distinct CDR3 sequences, with approximately 25% occurring once and the leading ten covering 6.6%. Regarding time point: before trial treatment. The sample in question was PBMCs, obtained before treatment. These receptors all stem from a male donor with rectosigmoid adenocarcinoma.

This clonotype was seen many times. V gene TRBV28 combines with J gene TRBJ1-2, with D unresolved. CDR1 and CDR2 (germline): MDHEN, SYDVKM. V shed 6 bases and J shed 8 bases, with 10 bases lying between them. The CDR3 sequence is 11 residues long. CDR3 bases: TGTGCCAGCAGCTCTACGGGAGGCTACACCTTC. Its translation is CASSSTGGYTF.

The sample holds many counts of this clonotype. V usage is TRBV28 and J usage is TRBJ1-2; D ambiguous. CDR1 and CDR2 from the germline V gene are MDHEN and SYDVKM. This CDR3 spans 13 amino acids. V was shortened by 2 bases and J by 5 bases, with 9 bases between the two germline ends. CDR3 bases: TGTGCCAGCAGTTTAGGTGTTGAGTATGGCTACACCTTC. It is translated as CASSLGVEYGYTF.

This clonotype was observed a handful of times. Given a much more abundant clone one base away, this may be a read error. V gene TRBV10-3 combines with J gene TRBJ2-5; 7 nucleotides line up with TRBD1. Trimming took 2 bases from V and 2 from J; bases not matched to a gene: 8. Looked up from germline, CDR1 is ENHRY and CDR2 is SYGVKD. The CDR3 is 16 amino acids. CDR3 loop: CAISEGKGAQQETQYF. Written as DNA, the CDR3 is TGTGCCATCAGTGAGGGGAAGGGGGCACAGCAAGAGACCCAGTACTTC.

This clonotype was detected a few times. A far larger clone is one nucleotide away, so this likely arose from a read error. The chain combines TRBV28 with TRBJ2-1, with D possibly being TRBD1 (6 bases). Germline V gene data show CDR1 as MDHEN and CDR2 as SYDVKM. V shed 8 bases and J shed 10 bases, with 15 bases lying between them. This CDR3 contains 12 residues. The CDR3 nucleotides read TGTGCCAGCCACAGGGCAGCCTACGAGCAGTTCTTC. It yields the protein CASHRAAYEQFF.

Ten or more counts support this clonotype. This rearrangement joins TRBV6-2 or TRBV6-3 to TRBJ2-3; unclear D gene. With 2 bases removed from V and 0 bases from J, the gap between germline ends came to 9 bases. The CDR3 covers 15 residues. CDR1 MNHEY and CDR2 SVGEGT come from the germline V gene. The CDR3 here is CASSYTSPSTDTQYF. CDR3 in DNA: TGTGCCAGCAGTTACACCAGTCCTAGCACAGATACGCAGTATTTT.

This clonotype was detected ten times or more. The rearrangement links TRBV6-2 or TRBV6-3 to TRBJ2-7; the D gene is possibly TRBD1 (6 bases). The CDR3 runs to 16 residues. Per germline, CDR1 MNHEY and CDR2 SVGEGT. Trimming shortened V by 2 bases and J by 0 bases, and 14 bases separated the two germline ends. CDR3 amino acids: CASSYPTGDISYEQYF. CDR3 coding DNA: TGTGCCAGCAGTTACCCAACTGGGGACATCTCCTACGAGCAGTACTTC.

This clonotype has only a few counts. The chain has TRBV14 and TRBJ2-1; D not certain. Germline-derived CDR1 and CDR2 are SGHDN and FVKESK. V dropped 2 bases and J dropped 4 bases, with 9 bases sitting between them. The CDR3 consists of 14 residues. Written as DNA, the CDR3 is TGTGCCAGCAGCCAATCTACCGCTTACAATGAGCAGTTCTTC. Encoded protein: CASSQSTAYNEQFF.

This clonotype occurred many times. This sequence joins TRBV28 and TRBJ1-1, with D perhaps matching TRBD1 (6 bases). This CDR3 is 17 amino acids long. The germline V gene has CDR1 MDHEN and CDR2 SYDVKM. Trimming stripped 6 bases from V and 1 base from J, with 21 bases between. In DNA form, the CDR3 reads TGTGCCAGCAGCCTAGGGGGGGCTTCGACTTCGAACACTGAAGCTTTCTTT. Protein sequence: CASSLGGASTSNTEAFF. The full variable domain, rest sourced from reference TRBV28 and TRBJ1-1, is DVKVTQSSRYLVKRTGEKVFLECVQDMDHENMFWYRQDPGLGLRLIYFSYDVKMKEKGDIPEGYSVSREKKERFSLILESASTNQTSMYLCASSLGGASTSNTEAFFGQGTRLTVV.

A note on this clonotype: This probably arose from a read error, given a far larger clone one base away. The CDR3 is CASSFSESGANVLIF. CDR3 DNA sequence: TGTGCCAGCAGCTTTAGTGAGTCTGGGGCCAACGTCCTGATTTTC. This chain connects TRBV11-1 to TRBJ2-6, with D possibly being TRBD1 (5 bases). Germline-derived CDR1 and CDR2 are SGHAT and FQDESV (reference sequence). The CDR3 extends over 15 amino acids.

For the CDR3, the DNA is TGTGCCTGGGAAGGCTATTCTGAGCAGTTCTTC. It is translated as CAWEGYSEQFF. The chain couples TRBV30 to TRBJ2-1; D gene unclear. V lost 5 bases and J 9 bases, leaving 11 bases between the germline ends. Germline CDR1 and CDR2: GTSNPN and SVGIG (reference sequence). The CDR3 length is 11 residues.

This clonotype was observed many times. DNA of the CDR3: TGTGCCGGGATGGCTAGCGGGGGGCGGACCCAGTACTTC. Translated: CAGMASGGRTQYF. J is TRBJ2-5 and V is TRBV12-3 or TRBV12-4; 11 bases agree with TRBD2. Losses at the gene ends were 11 bases for V and 7 bases for J; bases not matched to a gene: 9. CDR3 length: 13 residues.

The table lists this clonotype with many counts. This chain joins TRBV28 and TRBJ2-2; a possible D gene is TRBD1 (5 bases). V shed 4 bases and J shed 5 bases, with 14 bases lying between them. In germline, CDR1 is MDHEN, CDR2 SYDVKM. CDR3 length: 15 residues. CDR3 in amino acids: CASSYQGARTGELFF. The CDR3 nucleotides are TGTGCCAGCAGTTACCAGGGTGCGCGGACCGGGGAGCTGTTTTTT.

This clonotype was observed many times. The V call is TRBV11-2, the J call TRBJ1-6; tentative D call: TRBD1 (6 bases). This CDR3 region has 12 residues. Trimming shortened V by 4 bases and J by 9 bases, and 7 bases separated the two germline ends. CDR1 and CDR2 from the germline V gene are SGHAT and FQNNGV. In DNA, the CDR3 is TGTGCCAGCAGCTACAGGGCTTCACCCCTCCACTTT. Protein sequence: CASSYRASPLHF.

This clonotype was found a few times. The chain is built from TRBV20-1 and TRBJ2-1; the D is unclear. V was cut by 6 bases and J by 7 bases, with 13 bases left in between. The CDR3 length is 12 residues. The germline gives CDR1 DFQATT, CDR2 SNEGSKA (reference sequence). In DNA form, the CDR3 reads TGCAGTGCCCCGGAGAGGCAGAATGAGCAGTTCTTC. Translated, it gives CSAPERQNEQFF.

This chain joins TRBV7-8 and TRBJ2-3, with 7 bases fitting TRBD2. Germline V lookup: CDR1 SGHVS, CDR2 FQNEAQ. This CDR3 comprises 15 residues. V dropped 1 base and J dropped 4; count of bases not matched to a gene: 5. CDR3 amino acids: CASSLGLAPADTQYF. The CDR3 DNA reads as TGTGCCAGCAGCTTAGGACTAGCTCCTGCAGATACGCAGTATTTT.

This clonotype appeared many times. This chain joins TRBV28 and TRBJ2-1; 7 bases are shared with TRBD2. This CDR3 is 13 amino acids long. V dropped 5 bases and J dropped 6; count of bases not matched to a gene: 4. CDR1 and CDR2 from the germline V gene are MDHEN and SYDVKM. CDR3 coding DNA: TGTGCCAGCAGTCGACTAGCAGGCAATGAGCAGTTCTTC. Translating gives CASSRLAGNEQFF.

This clonotype appeared many times. The chain links TRBV29-1 to TRBJ1-2; D might be TRBD1 (5 bases). The CDR3 sequence is 17 residues long. The V end lost 2 bases, the J end lost 6 bases, and 25 bases lay between the germline ends. Germline assignment: CDR1 SQVTM and CDR2 ANQGSEA. The DNA of the CDR3 is TGCAGCGTTGAACCCCTTGGGGGAAGACATCAAGGTGATGGCTACACCTTC. It specifies CSVEPLGGRHQGDGYTF.

This clonotype has a handful of counts. The rearrangement uses TRBV25-1 and TRBJ1-2, with unresolved D. Trimming took off 3 bases at V and 8 bases at J, with 10 bases between the two ends. CDR3 length: 12 residues. CDR1 MGHDK and CDR2 SYGVNS come from the germline V gene. CDR3: CASSDPGRGYTF. In DNA, the CDR3 is TGTGCCAGCAGTGATCCGGGTAGAGGCTACACCTTC.

Ten or more counts support this clonotype. The chain carries TRBV7-2 and TRBJ2-7; unclear D gene. The CDR3 totals 13 residues. CDR1 and CDR2 (germline): SGHTA, FQGNSA. V dropped 5 bases and J dropped 7 bases, with 15 bases sitting between them. The CDR3 nucleotides are TGTGCCAGCAGCCTAGAGAGTTCTGGGGAGCAGTACTTC. Its protein is CASSLESSGEQYF.

This clonotype was seen at least ten times. Here the CDR3 reads CASSPQGRETQYF. Written as DNA, the CDR3 is TGTGCCAGCAGCCCACAGGGTAGGGAGACCCAGTACTTC. This chain connects TRBV7-9 to TRBJ2-5, with D perhaps TRBD1 (6 bases). Germline CDR1 is SEHNR and CDR2 is FQNEAQ (reference sequence). This CDR3 region has 13 residues. The ends were cut back, 5 bases at V and 5 bases at J, with 12 bases in the middle. Full variable domain (outside the CDR3, taken from reference TRBV7-9 and TRBJ2-5): DTGVSQNPRHKITKRGQNVTFRCDPISEHNRLYWYRQTLGQGPEFLTYFQNEAQLEKSRLLSDRFSAERPKGSFSTLEIQRTEQGDSAMYLCASSPQGRETQYFGPGTRLLVL.

This clonotype was seen ten or more times. This chain uses TRBV6-2 or TRBV6-3 with TRBJ2-1, with 8 bases identical to TRBD2. Trimming at V came to 0 bases and at J to 7 bases, leaving 14 bases not matched to a gene. This CDR3 comprises 18 residues. Germline V gene lookup returns CDR1 MNHEY and CDR2 SVGEGT. CDR3 sequence: CASSYSGLGAGGDNEQFF. The CDR3 coding sequence is TGTGCCAGCAGTTACTCGGGCCTCGGGGCGGGAGGTGATAATGAGCAGTTCTTC.

The chain combines TRBV4-3 with TRBJ1-4, with a weak D call TRBD1 (6 bases). This CDR3 region has 14 residues. Trimming shortened V by 8 bases and J by 6 bases, and 16 bases separated the two germline ends. In germline, CDR1 is LGHNA, CDR2 YSLEER. In DNA, the CDR3 is TGCGCCAGCGCCCGATGGGGGGCGGATGAAAAACTGTTTTTT. It specifies CASARWGADEKLFF.

This clonotype was recorded many times. The gene calls are TRBV20-1 and TRBJ2-5; D remains unclear. The germline V gene encodes CDR1 DFQATT and CDR2 SNEGSKA (reference sequence). This CDR3 is 12 amino acids long. V lost 2 bases and J 2 bases, leaving 6 bases between the germline ends. The CDR3 DNA is TGCAGTGCTAGACCGGAACAAGAGACCCAGTACTTC. It specifies CSARPEQETQYF.

The chain links TRBV19 to TRBJ2-2, with a possible D match to TRBD1 (6 bases). CDR1 and CDR2 (germline): LNHDA, SQIVND (reference sequence). This CDR3 comprises 15 residues. Between the trimmed V and J ends, which lost 7 bases and 2 bases, there was a span of 14 bases. CDR3 nucleotides: TGTGCCAGTACCATATGGACAGTAAACACCGGGGAGCTGTTTTTT. Translating gives CASTIWTVNTGELFF.

The genes are TRBV6-4 and TRBJ1-3, with D possibly matching TRBD1 (6 bases). Germline values: CDR1 MRHNA, CDR2 SNTAGT. The V and J ends lost 5 bases and 0 bases respectively, with 17 bases between them. The CDR3 spans 17 residues. CDR3 loop: CASSYEGGRLSGNTIYF. The CDR3, as DNA: TGTGCCAGCAGTTACGAGGGGGGCCGCCTCTCTGGAAACACCATATATTTT.

At least ten counts were recorded for this clonotype. The V gene is TRBV20-1, the J gene TRBJ2-7, with D perhaps TRBD1 or TRBD2 (6 bases each). CDR1 DFQATT and CDR2 SNEGSKA come from the germline V gene (reference sequence). CDR3 length equals 15 residues. The germline V and J ends were trimmed by 0 bases and 4 bases, with 16 bases remaining between them. CDR3 sequence: CSARDIKRGTYEQYF. The CDR3 DNA sequence: TGCAGTGCTAGAGATATCAAGAGGGGGACTTACGAGCAGTACTTC.

This clonotype showed up many times. The genes are TRBV28 and TRBJ1-5; D not certain. Germline CDR1 and CDR2: MDHEN and SYDVKM. The CDR3 is made up of 14 amino acids. The V end lost 4 bases, the J end lost 4 bases, and 11 bases lay between the germline ends. CDR3 residues: CASSSVSLNQPQHF. CDR3 nucleotide sequence: TGTGCCAGCAGTTCAGTCAGTTTAAATCAGCCCCAGCATTTT.

This clonotype was seen at least ten times. V and J are TRBV7-2 and TRBJ1-4; 12 bases fit TRBD1. Germline assignment: CDR1 SGHTA and CDR2 FQGNSA. Germline trimming cut 5 bases from V and 6 bases from J; bases unmatched to any gene: 7. The CDR3 has 16 residues. In DNA form, the CDR3 reads TGTGCCAGCAGCACGCGGGACAGGGGGCAAGATGAAAAACTGTTTTTT. Residues: CASSTRDRGQDEKLFF.

This clonotype showed up many times. The rearrangement uses TRBV7-9 and TRBJ1-4; a weak D match, TRBD1 (6 bases). This CDR3 is built from 15 residues. Germline V gene data show CDR1 as SEHNR and CDR2 as FQNEAQ (reference sequence). Trimming took 1 base from V and 7 from J, leaving 13 bases between them. The chain's CDR3 is CASSLVTGSSEKLFF. The CDR3 DNA is TGTGCCAGCAGCTTAGTAACAGGGTCGTCTGAAAAACTGTTTTTT. The complete variable domain, with remaining parts taken from reference TRBV7-9 and TRBJ1-4, reads DTGVSQNPRHKITKRGQNVTFRCDPISEHNRLYWYRQTLGQGPEFLTYFQNEAQLEKSRLLSDRFSAERPKGSFSTLEIQRTEQGDSAMYLCASSLVTGSSEKLFFGSGTQLSVL.

This clonotype was found once. CDR3 amino acids: CASSIGQGSIMGTQYF. The CDR3 nucleotides are TGTGCCAGTAGTATCGGGCAGGGTTCCATCATGGGGACCCAGTACTTC. The rearrangement uses TRBV19 and TRBJ2-5; D is possibly TRBD1 (5 bases). V was shortened by 3 bases and J by 7 bases, with 21 bases between the two germline ends. This CDR3 has 16 amino acids. CDR1 is LNHDA, CDR2 SQIVND, per germline (reference sequence).